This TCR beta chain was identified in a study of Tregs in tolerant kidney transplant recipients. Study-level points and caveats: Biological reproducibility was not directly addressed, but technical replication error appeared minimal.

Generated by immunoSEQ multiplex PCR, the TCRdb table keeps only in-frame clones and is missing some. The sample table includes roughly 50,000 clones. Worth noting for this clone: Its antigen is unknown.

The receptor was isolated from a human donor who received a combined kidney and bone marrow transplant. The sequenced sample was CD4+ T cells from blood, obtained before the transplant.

The covered CDR3 bases are TGCAGCGTTGAAGCTGTGACAGGTTTCTATGGC. Amino acid sequence: CSVEAVTGFYG. In full, the CDR3 reads CSVEAVTGFYGYTF. The V gene is TRBV29-1, the J gene TRBJ1-2, with TRBD1 as a possible D gene (6 bases). The CDR3 end falls 3 residues outside the read, so it is completed with the germline J gene. Germline values: CDR1 SQVTM, CDR2 ANQGSEA. V lost 1 base, J lost 4 bases, and 13 bases lay in between. CDR3 length: 14 amino acids.